This TCR beta chain was identified in a study of blood T cells in healthy people across ages. Study-level results: Estimated diversity, derived from one million T cells, was regarded as an underestimate. Both higher diversity and more naive CD4+ cells marked long-lived donors when set against aged donors.

Then a second PCR, running about 7 to 11 cycles, was carried out with a sample-barcoded 5' primer and a J-beta primer mix. TCRdb reprocessed the 5' RACE reads via MiXCR and lists one record per CDR3 protein. The sample shows about 1.8 million distinct CDR3 sequences, about 50% of them seen only once. Trimming took 0 bases from V and 8 from J; bases not matched to a gene: 6. Germline V gene data show CDR1 as MNHEY and CDR2 as SVGAGI. The CDR3 runs to 14 residues. Peripheral blood was drawn, around 9.4 milliliters per donor. About this clonotype: Its antigen is currently unknown.

The sequenced sample consisted of blood. The TCR sequence derives from a woman aged 35 to 49 in good health. The chain has TRBV6-5 and TRBJ1-2, with 7 bases identical to TRBD1. The CDR3 spells CASSYSKGAWGYTF. CDR3 coding DNA: TGTGCCAGCAGTTACTCGAAGGGGGCGTGGGGCTACACCTTC.